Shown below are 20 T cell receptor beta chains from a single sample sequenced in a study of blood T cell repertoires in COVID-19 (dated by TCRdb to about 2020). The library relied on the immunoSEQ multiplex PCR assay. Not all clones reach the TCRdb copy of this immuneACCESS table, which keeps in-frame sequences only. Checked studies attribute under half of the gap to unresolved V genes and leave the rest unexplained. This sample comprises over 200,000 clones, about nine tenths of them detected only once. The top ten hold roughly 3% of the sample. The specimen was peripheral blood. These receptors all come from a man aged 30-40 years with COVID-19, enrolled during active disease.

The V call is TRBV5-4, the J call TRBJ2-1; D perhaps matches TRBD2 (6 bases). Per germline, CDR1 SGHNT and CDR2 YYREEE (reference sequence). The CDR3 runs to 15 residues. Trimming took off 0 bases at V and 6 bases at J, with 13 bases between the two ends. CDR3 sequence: CASSLDGSSGNEQFF. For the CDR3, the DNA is TGTGCCAGCAGCTTGGACGGGAGTAGTGGCAATGAGCAGTTCTTC.

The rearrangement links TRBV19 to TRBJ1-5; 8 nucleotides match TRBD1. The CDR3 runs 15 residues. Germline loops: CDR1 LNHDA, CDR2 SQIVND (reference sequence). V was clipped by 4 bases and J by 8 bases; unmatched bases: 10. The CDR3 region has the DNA TGTGCCAGTAGTAGTCAGACAGGGGATAGGGAGCCCCAGCATTTT. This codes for CASSSQTGDREPQHF.

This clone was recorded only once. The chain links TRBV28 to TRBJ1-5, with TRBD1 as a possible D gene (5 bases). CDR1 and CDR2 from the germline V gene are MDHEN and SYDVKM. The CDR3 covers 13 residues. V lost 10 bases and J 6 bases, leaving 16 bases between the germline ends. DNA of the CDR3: TGTGCCACCCTCCAGGGAATCGGTCAGCCCCAGCATTTT. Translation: CATLQGIGQPQHF.

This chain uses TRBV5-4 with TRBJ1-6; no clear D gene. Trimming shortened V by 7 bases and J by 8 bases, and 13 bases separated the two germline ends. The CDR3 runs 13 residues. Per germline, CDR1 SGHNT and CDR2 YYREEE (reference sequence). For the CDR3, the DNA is TGTGCCAGCCGTCTCTCCCCAGATTCACCCCTCCACTTT. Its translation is CASRLSPDSPLHF.

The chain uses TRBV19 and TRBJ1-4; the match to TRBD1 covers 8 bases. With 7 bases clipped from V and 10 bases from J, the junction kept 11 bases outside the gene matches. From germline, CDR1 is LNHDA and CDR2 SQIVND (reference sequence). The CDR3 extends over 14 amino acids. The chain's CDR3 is CASIAGTGFGKLFF. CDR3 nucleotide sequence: TGTGCCAGTATCGCGGGGACAGGCTTCGGAAAACTGTTTTTT.

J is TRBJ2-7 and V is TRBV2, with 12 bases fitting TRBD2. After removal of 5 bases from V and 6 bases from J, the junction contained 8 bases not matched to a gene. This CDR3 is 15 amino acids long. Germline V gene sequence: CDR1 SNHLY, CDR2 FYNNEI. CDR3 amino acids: CASSTSGGKGREQYF. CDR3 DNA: TGTGCCAGCAGTACTAGCGGGGGGAAGGGTCGCGAGCAGTACTTC.

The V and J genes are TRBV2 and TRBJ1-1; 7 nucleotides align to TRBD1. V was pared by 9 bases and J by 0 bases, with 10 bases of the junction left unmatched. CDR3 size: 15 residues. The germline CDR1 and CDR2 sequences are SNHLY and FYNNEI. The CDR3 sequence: CASKRQGQMNTEAFF. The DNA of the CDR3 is TGTGCCAGTAAGAGGCAGGGACAGATGAACACTGAAGCTTTCTTT. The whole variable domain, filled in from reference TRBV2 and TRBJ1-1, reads EPEVTQTPSHQVTQMGQEVILRCVPISNHLYFYWYRQILGQKVEFLVSFYNNEISEKSEIFDDQFSVERPDGSNFTLKIRSTKLEDSAMYFCASKRQGQMNTEAFFGQGTRLTVV.

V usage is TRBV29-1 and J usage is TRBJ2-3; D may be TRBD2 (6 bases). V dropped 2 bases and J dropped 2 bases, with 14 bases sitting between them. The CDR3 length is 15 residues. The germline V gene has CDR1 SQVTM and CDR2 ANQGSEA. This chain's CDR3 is CSVEYIGGNTDTQYF. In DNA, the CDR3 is TGCAGCGTTGAATACATCGGCGGGAACACAGATACGCAGTATTTT.

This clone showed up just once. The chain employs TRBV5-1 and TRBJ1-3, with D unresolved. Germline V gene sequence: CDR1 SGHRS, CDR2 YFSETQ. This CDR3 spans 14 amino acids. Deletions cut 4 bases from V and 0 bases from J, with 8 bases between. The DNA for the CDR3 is TGCGCCAGCAGCCCTCTAGACTCTGGAAACACCATATATTTT. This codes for CASSPLDSGNTIYF.

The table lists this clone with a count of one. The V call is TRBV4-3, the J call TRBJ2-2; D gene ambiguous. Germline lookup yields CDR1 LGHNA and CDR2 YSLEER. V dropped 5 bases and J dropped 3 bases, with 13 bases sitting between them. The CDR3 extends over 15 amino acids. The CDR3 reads CASSGLRVYTGELFF. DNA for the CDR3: TGCGCCAGCAGCGGCTTACGGGTTTACACCGGGGAGCTGTTTTTT.

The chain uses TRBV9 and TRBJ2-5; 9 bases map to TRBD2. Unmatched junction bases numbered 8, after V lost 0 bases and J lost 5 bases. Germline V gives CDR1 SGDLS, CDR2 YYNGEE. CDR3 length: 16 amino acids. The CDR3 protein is CASSVAGGGAVETQYF. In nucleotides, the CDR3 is TGTGCCAGCAGCGTAGCAGGCGGGGGGGCCGTGGAGACCCAGTACTTC.

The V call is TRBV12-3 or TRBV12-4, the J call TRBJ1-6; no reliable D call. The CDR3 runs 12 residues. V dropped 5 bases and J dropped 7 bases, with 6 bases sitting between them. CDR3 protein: CASSAGNSPLHF. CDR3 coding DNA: TGTGCCAGCAGTGCGGGGAATTCACCCCTCCACTTT.

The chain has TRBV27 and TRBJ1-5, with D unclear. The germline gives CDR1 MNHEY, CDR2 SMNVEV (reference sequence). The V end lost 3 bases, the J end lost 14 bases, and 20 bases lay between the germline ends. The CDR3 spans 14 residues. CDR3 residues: CASSLSRGGYAEHF. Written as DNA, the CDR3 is TGTGCCAGCAGTTTGTCTCGGGGAGGATATGCTGAGCATTTT.

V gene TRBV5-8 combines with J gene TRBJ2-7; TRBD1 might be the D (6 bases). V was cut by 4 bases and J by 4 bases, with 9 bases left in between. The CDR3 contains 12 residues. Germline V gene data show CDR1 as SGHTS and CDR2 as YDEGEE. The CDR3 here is CASSITGYEQYF. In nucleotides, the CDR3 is TGTGCCAGCAGCATAACAGGGTACGAGCAGTACTTC.

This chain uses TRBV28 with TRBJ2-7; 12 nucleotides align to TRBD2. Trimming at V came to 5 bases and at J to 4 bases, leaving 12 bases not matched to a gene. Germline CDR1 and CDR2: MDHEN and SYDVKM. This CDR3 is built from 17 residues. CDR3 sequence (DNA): TGTGCCAGCAGTACAGTGACTAGCGGGAGTGGTACGTACGAGCAGTACTTC. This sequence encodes CASSTVTSGSGTYEQYF.

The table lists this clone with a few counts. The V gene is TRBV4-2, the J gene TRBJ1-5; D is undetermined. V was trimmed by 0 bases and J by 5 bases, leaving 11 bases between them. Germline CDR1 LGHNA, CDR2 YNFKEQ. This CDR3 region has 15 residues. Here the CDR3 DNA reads TGTGCCAGCAGCCAAGAGGCAGTTGGAGATCAGCCCCAGCATTTT. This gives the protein CASSQEAVGDQPQHF.

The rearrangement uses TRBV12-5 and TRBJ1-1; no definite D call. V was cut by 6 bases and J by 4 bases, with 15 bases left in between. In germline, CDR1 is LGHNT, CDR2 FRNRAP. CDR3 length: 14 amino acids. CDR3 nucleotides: TGTGCTAGTGGCCTCAGACGGGTTGGCACTGAAGCTTTCTTT. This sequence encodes CASGLRRVGTEAFF.

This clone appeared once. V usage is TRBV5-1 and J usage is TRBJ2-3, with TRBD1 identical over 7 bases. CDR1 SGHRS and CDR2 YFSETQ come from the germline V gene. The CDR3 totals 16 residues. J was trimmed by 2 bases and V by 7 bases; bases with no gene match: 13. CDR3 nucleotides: TGCGCCAGCTCAGCCTTGGGGCAGGGGGTCACAGATACGCAGTATTTT. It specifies CASSALGQGVTDTQYF.

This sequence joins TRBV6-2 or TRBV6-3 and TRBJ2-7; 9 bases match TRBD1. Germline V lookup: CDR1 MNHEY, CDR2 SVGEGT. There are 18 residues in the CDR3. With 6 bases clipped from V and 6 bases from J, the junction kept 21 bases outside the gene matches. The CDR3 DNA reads TGTGCCAGCAGCCGTCTACAGTCAACGGGGGACAGGGCACGCGAGCAGTACTTC. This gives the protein CASSRLQSTGDRAREQYF.

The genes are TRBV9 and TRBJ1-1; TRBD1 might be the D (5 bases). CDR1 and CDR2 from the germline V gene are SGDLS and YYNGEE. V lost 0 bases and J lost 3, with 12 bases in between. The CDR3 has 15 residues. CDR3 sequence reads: CASSVAQGAYTEAFF. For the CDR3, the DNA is TGTGCCAGCAGCGTAGCTCAAGGGGCTTACACTGAAGCTTTCTTT.